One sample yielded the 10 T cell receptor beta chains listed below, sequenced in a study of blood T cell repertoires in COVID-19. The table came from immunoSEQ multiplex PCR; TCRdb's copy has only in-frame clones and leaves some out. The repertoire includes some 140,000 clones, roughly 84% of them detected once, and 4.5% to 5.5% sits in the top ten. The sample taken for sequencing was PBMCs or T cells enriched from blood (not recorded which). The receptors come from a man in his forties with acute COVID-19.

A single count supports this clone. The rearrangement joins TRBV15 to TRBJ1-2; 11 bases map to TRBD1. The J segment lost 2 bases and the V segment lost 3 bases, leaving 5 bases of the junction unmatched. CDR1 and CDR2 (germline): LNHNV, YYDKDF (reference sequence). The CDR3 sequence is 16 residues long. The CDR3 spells CATSSDWTGGNYGYTF. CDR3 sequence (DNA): TGTGCCACCAGCAGTGATTGGACAGGGGGCAACTATGGCTACACCTTC.

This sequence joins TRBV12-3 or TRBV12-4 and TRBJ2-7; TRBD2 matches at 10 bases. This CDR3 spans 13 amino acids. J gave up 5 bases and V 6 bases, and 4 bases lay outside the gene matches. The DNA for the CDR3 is TGTGCCAGCAGGCTAGCGGGAGTCAACGAGCAGTACTTC. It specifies CASRLAGVNEQYF.

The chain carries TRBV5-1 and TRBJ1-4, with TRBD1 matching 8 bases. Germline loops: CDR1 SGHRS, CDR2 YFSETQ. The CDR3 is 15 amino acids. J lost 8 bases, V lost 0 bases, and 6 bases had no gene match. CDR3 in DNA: TGCGCCAGCAGCTTGGCGGCAGGGGGCCGAGAAAAACTGTTTTTT. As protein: CASSLAAGGREKLFF.

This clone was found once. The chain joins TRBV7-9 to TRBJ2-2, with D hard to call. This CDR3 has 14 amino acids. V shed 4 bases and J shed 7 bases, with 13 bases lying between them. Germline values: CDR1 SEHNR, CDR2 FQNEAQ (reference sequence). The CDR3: CASSSSGVDGELFF. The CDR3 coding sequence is TGTGCCAGCAGCTCCAGTGGAGTGGACGGGGAGCTGTTTTTT.

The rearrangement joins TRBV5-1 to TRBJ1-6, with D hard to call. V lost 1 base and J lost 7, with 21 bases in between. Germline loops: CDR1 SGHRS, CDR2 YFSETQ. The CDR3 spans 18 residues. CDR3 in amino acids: CASSLSDAGRLENSPLHF. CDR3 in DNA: TGCGCCAGCAGCTTGAGCGACGCTGGGAGGTTGGAAAATTCACCCCTCCACTTT. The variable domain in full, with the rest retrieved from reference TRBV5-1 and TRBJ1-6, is KAGVTQTPRYLIKTRGQQVTLSCSPISGHRSVSWYQQTPGQGLQFLFEYFSETQRNKGNFPGRFSGRQFSNSRSEMNVSTLELGDSALYLCASSLSDAGRLENSPLHFGNGTRLTVT.

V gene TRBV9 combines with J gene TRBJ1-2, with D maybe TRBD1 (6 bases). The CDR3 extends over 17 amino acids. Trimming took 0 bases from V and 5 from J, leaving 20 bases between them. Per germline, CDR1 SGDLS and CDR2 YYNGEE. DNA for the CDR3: TGTGCCAGCAGCGTAGGAGGAAACAGGGATGGGTTATATGGCTACACCTTC. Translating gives CASSVGGNRDGLYGYTF.

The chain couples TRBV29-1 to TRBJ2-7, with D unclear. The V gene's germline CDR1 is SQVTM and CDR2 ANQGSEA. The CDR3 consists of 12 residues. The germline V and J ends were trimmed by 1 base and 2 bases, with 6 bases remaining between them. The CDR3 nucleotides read TGCAGCGTTGAAGCGAGGCCCTACGAGCAGTACTTC. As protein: CSVEARPYEQYF.

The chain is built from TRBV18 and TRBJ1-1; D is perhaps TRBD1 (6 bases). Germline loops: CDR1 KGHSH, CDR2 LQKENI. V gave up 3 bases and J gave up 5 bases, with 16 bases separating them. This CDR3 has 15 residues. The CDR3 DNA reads TGTGCCAGCTCACCGACCGAGGGCAGGGGTACTGAAGCTTTCTTT. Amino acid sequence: CASSPTEGRGTEAFF.

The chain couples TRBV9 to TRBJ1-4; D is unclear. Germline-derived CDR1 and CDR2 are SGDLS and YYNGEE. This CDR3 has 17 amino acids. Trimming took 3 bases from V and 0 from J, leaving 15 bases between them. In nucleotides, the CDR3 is TGTGCCAGCAGCGCCCGAGGTGGTATAGCAACTAATGAAAAACTGTTTTTT. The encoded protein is CASSARGGIATNEKLFF. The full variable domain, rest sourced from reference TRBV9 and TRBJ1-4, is DSGVTQTPKHLITATGQRVTLRCSPRSGDLSVYWYQQSLDQGLQFLIQYYNGEERAKGNILERFSAQQFPDLHSELNLSSLELGDSALYFCASSARGGIATNEKLFFGSGTQLSVL.

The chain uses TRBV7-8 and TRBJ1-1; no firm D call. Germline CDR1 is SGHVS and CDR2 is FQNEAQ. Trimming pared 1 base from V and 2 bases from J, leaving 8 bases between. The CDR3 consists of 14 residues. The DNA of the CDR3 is TGTGCCAGCAGCTTAGTGGCCCGAAACACTGAAGCTTTCTTT. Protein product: CASSLVARNTEAFF.